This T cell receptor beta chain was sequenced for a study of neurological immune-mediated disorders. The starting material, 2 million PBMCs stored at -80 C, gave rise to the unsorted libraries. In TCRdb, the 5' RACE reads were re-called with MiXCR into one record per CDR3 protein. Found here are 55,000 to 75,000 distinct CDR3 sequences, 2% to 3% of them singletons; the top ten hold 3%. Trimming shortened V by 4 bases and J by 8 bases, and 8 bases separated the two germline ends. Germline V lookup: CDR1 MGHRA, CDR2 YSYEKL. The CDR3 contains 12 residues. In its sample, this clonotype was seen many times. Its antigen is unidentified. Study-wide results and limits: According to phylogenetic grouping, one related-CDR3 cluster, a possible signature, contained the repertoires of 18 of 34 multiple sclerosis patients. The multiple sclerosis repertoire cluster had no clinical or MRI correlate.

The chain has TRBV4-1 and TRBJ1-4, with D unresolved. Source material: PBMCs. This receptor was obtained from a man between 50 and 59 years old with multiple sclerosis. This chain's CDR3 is CASSPQEEKLFF. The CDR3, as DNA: TGCGCCAGCAGCCCCCAGGAAGAAAAACTGTTTTTT.